These 29 T cell receptor beta chains share one sample of origin, sequenced in a study of blood T cells in healthy people across ages. A second PCR, run for roughly 6 to 11 cycles, used a sample-barcoded 5' primer plus a J-beta primer mix. TCRdb analysed the 5' RACE reads with MiXCR anew, one entry per CDR3 protein. The data show roughly 1.4 million distinct CDR3 sequences, almost 60% seen once. Material: blood. The receptors were sampled from a man between 18 and 29 years old in good health.

This clonotype has ten or more counts. V gene TRBV7-2 combines with J gene TRBJ2-1; D gene unclear. The CDR3 runs 13 residues. Trimming shortened V by 3 bases and J by 6 bases, and 9 bases separated the two germline ends. CDR1 is SGHTA and CDR2 is FQGNSA in the germline V gene. Here the CDR3 reads CASSLAGSNEQFF. In DNA, the CDR3 is TGTGCCAGCAGCTTGGCCGGAAGCAATGAGCAGTTCTTC.

V gene TRBV6-5 combines with J gene TRBJ2-5; TRBD2 agrees at 7 bases. The CDR3 spans 12 residues. V lost 8 bases to trimming and J lost 11 bases; unmatched junction nucleotides: 11. Germline V gene lookup returns CDR1 MNHEY and CDR2 SVGAGI. CDR3 nucleotides: TGTGCCAGCGAGGATAGGGACTATGCTCAGTACTTC. It specifies CASEDRDYAQYF.

The J gene is TRBJ2-2, the V gene TRBV29-1; 8 bases match TRBD1. Germline lookup yields CDR1 SQVTM and CDR2 ANQGSEA. J gave up 6 bases and V 8 bases, and 8 bases lay outside the gene matches. CDR3 length: 13 residues. CDR3 nucleotides: TGCAGCACCCGGACAGGGAGGTCCGGGGAGCTGTTTTTT. It encodes CSTRTGRSGELFF.

The CDR3 here is CASSQVGAREGTEAFF. The DNA for the CDR3 is TGCGCCAGCAGCCAAGTCGGGGCCAGGGAGGGCACTGAAGCTTTCTTT. This chain uses TRBV4-1 with TRBJ1-1; tentatively, D is TRBD1 (5 bases). Germline loops: CDR1 MGHRA, CDR2 YSYEKL. This CDR3 spans 16 amino acids. V was trimmed by 1 base and J by 4 bases, leaving 16 bases between them.

The V call is TRBV29-1, the J call TRBJ2-5, with 7 bases that match TRBD2. Germline CDR1 is SQVTM and CDR2 is ANQGSEA. This CDR3 comprises 11 residues. The ends lost 8 bases at V and 11 bases at J; junction bases unmatched: 11. CDR3 nucleotides: TGCAGCTCGGGGGGACCCAATGAGCAGTACTTC. Translating it yields CSSGGPNEQYF.

The chain recombines TRBV5-5 with TRBJ1-1, with TRBD1 as a possible D gene (5 bases). V gave up 0 bases and J gave up 7 bases, with 13 bases separating them. The CDR3 contains 14 residues. The V gene's germline CDR1 is SGHKS and CDR2 YYEKEE (reference sequence). The CDR3 nucleotides are TGTGCCAGCAGCTTGGAGAGGGGCTCATATGAAGCTTTCTTT. Its translation: CASSLERGSYEAFF.

The chain joins TRBV6-1 to TRBJ2-7, with 7 positions matching TRBD1. Trimming at V came to 4 bases and at J to 3 bases, leaving 3 bases not matched to a gene. Germline values: CDR1 MNHNS, CDR2 SASEGT. There are 13 residues in the CDR3. The CDR3 coding sequence is TGTGCCAGCAGTGGGGACAGCGACTACGAGCAGTACTTC. It specifies CASSGDSDYEQYF.

This clonotype has only a few counts. The chain is built from TRBV20-1 and TRBJ2-5; D uncertain. This CDR3 is 14 amino acids long. The V gene's germline CDR1 is DFQATT and CDR2 SNEGSKA (reference sequence). The V and J ends lost 0 bases and 1 base respectively, with 9 bases between them. The CDR3 nucleotides read TGCAGTGCTAGAGAAAGGTTGTTCCAAGAGACCCAGTACTTC. Protein sequence: CSARERLFQETQYF.

The chain couples TRBV7-9 to TRBJ2-3; D is possibly TRBD1 or TRBD2 (5 bases each). Germline CDR1 is SEHNR and CDR2 is FQNEAQ (reference sequence). V gave up 5 bases and J gave up 4 bases, with 16 bases separating them. This CDR3 is 15 amino acids long. CDR3 in DNA: TGTGCCAGCAGCCCGGGACCTCCCTTCGCAGATACGCAGTATTTT. This gives the protein CASSPGPPFADTQYF.

The chain uses TRBV4-2 and TRBJ1-1; D gene unclear. The CDR3 consists of 15 residues. V lost 2 bases and J lost 5, with 15 bases in between. CDR1 is LGHNA and CDR2 is YNFKEQ in the germline V gene. The CDR3 spells CASSQLTDIWTEAFF. DNA for the CDR3: TGTGCCAGCAGCCAACTAACAGATATCTGGACTGAAGCTTTCTTT.

The chain links TRBV9 to TRBJ2-1, with TRBD1 identical over 7 bases. The ends lost 0 bases at V and 1 base at J; junction bases unmatched: 4. CDR3 length: 16 residues. From germline, CDR1 is SGDLS and CDR2 YYNGEE. CDR3 amino acids: CASSVVSGGSYNEQFF. As DNA, the CDR3 is TGTGCCAGCAGCGTAGTGTCAGGGGGTTCCTACAATGAGCAGTTCTTC.

There are a few counts of this clonotype. This chain connects TRBV11-2 to TRBJ2-1; 7 bases are shared with TRBD2. The germline gives CDR1 SGHAT, CDR2 FQNNGV. The CDR3 loop spans 12 amino acids. Trimming at V came to 8 bases and at J to 3 bases, leaving 1 base not matched to a gene. DNA for the CDR3: TGTGCCAGCCTAGCGGTCTACAATGAGCAGTTCTTC. It encodes CASLAVYNEQFF.

This chain links TRBV29-1 with TRBJ1-2, with 8 bases lining up with TRBD1. In germline, CDR1 is SQVTM, CDR2 ANQGSEA. This CDR3 comprises 13 residues. Unmatched junction bases numbered 4, after V lost 3 bases and J lost 4 bases. The CDR3 DNA follows: TGCAGCGTTGACCTAACAGGGGGCTATGGCTACACCTTC. Amino acids: CSVDLTGGYGYTF.

The rearrangement links TRBV4-2 to TRBJ2-3; D unclear. The CDR3 totals 13 residues. With 4 bases removed from V and 4 bases from J, the gap between germline ends came to 9 bases. In germline, CDR1 is LGHNA, CDR2 YNFKEQ. The CDR3 loop reads CASSRAVADTQYF. CDR3 coding DNA: TGTGCCAGCAGCCGAGCTGTTGCAGATACGCAGTATTTT.

The sample holds a few counts of this clonotype. This chain uses TRBV4-2 with TRBJ2-1; D might be TRBD2 (5 bases). Germline-derived CDR1 and CDR2 are LGHNA and YNFKEQ. Trimming took 0 bases from V and 5 from J, leaving 14 bases between them. The CDR3 runs 16 residues. CDR3 protein: CASSQDPTGSDNEQFF. CDR3 DNA sequence: TGTGCCAGCAGCCAAGACCCTACGGGGTCTGACAATGAGCAGTTCTTC.

This clonotype was observed a handful of times. The chain employs TRBV7-8 and TRBJ1-4; tentative D call: TRBD1 (6 bases). There are 16 residues in the CDR3. The V end was cut by 5 bases, the J end by 2 bases, with 15 bases between. From germline, CDR1 is SGHVS and CDR2 FQNEAQ. The CDR3 spells CASSPGLGATNEKLFF. DNA for the CDR3: TGTGCCAGCAGCCCCGGGTTGGGGGCGACTAATGAAAAACTGTTTTTT.

The chain carries TRBV12-3 or TRBV12-4 and TRBJ2-7, with TRBD2 matching 7 bases. CDR3 size: 14 residues. J lost 5 bases, V lost 1 base, and 5 bases had no gene match. CDR3 coding DNA: TGTGCCAGCAGTTTAGTGAGGGAGGGGAACGAGCAGTACTTC. It specifies CASSLVREGNEQYF.

This clonotype was found once. The genes are TRBV20-1 and TRBJ2-1; TRBD2 agrees at 10 bases. This CDR3 has 15 residues. After removal of 0 bases from V and 10 bases from J, the junction contained 9 bases not matched to a gene. The germline V gene encodes CDR1 DFQATT and CDR2 SNEGSKA (reference sequence). The chain's CDR3 is CSARDRSSGSGEQFF. The CDR3 DNA follows: TGCAGTGCTAGAGATCGGTCTAGCGGGAGCGGAGAGCAGTTCTTC.

This clonotype was seen a handful of times. V is TRBV29-1 and J is TRBJ1-2, with D tentatively TRBD1 (5 bases). Germline values: CDR1 SQVTM, CDR2 ANQGSEA. This CDR3 comprises 13 residues. Trimming left V 0 bases short and J 8 bases short, with 13 bases between. CDR3 DNA sequence: TGCAGCGTTGAAGAGGATGACGGGGCCGGCTACACCTTC. Its protein is CSVEEDDGAGYTF. The full variable domain, its missing parts supplied by reference TRBV29-1 and TRBJ1-2, is SAVISQKPSRDICQRGTSLTIQCQVDSQVTMMFWYRQQPGQSLTLIATANQGSEATYESGFVIDKFPISRPNLTFSTLTVSNMSPEDSSIYLCSVEEDDGAGYTFGSGTRLTVV.

J is TRBJ2-1 and V is TRBV10-3, with 8 bases that match TRBD1. The CDR3 is 14 residues long. CDR1 is ENHRY and CDR2 is SYGVKD in the germline V gene. The V gene end was trimmed by 11 bases and the J gene end by 4 bases; junction bases not matched to a gene: 10. The CDR3 sequence is CAVTGTGVYNEQFF. DNA for the CDR3: TGTGCCGTCACCGGGACAGGCGTTTACAATGAGCAGTTCTTC.

The rearrangement joins TRBV7-9 to TRBJ2-3; 8 bases map to TRBD2. J was trimmed by 1 base and V by 4 bases; bases with no gene match: 7. The CDR3 consists of 16 residues. Germline CDR1 is SEHNR and CDR2 is FQNEAQ (reference sequence). CDR3 sequence (DNA): TGTGCCAGCAGCTACCCGGGGGGGGCAGGCACAGATACGCAGTATTTT. Residues: CASSYPGGAGTDTQYF.

The V call is TRBV15, the J call TRBJ2-5; the D is unclear. CDR1 LNHNV and CDR2 YYDKDF come from the germline V gene (reference sequence). V lost 1 base and J 4 bases, leaving 10 bases between the germline ends. The CDR3 extends over 14 amino acids. This CDR3 is CATSRGGVGETQYF. The CDR3 DNA reads TGTGCCACCAGCAGAGGTGGAGTCGGAGAGACCCAGTACTTC.

V gene TRBV29-1 combines with J gene TRBJ2-2, with TRBD1 identical over 7 bases. The CDR3 has 13 residues. Per germline, CDR1 SQVTM and CDR2 ANQGSEA. The V segment lost 2 bases and the J segment 6 bases; nucleotides outside the gene matches: 3. The CDR3 is CSVEHDRAGELFF. CDR3 nucleotide sequence: TGCAGCGTTGAACACGACAGGGCCGGGGAGCTGTTTTTT.

The rearrangement links TRBV18 to TRBJ1-6; perhaps TRBD1 as D (5 bases). The CDR3 length is 14 residues. Germline CDR1 KGHSH, CDR2 LQKENI. V was trimmed by 1 base and J by 10 bases, leaving 11 bases between them. The CDR3 loop reads CASSPRQGESPLHF. CDR3 nucleotides: TGTGCCAGCTCACCACGGCAGGGCGAATCACCCCTCCACTTT. The full variable domain, its missing parts supplied by reference TRBV18 and TRBJ1-6, is NAGVMQNPRHLVRRRGQEARLRCSPMKGHSHVYWYRQLPEEGLKFMVYLQKENIIDESGMPKERFSAEFPKEGPSILRIQQVVRGDSAAYFCASSPRQGESPLHFGNGTRLTVT.

The chain uses TRBV7-2 and TRBJ2-7, with 7 bases aligning to TRBD2. J lost 7 bases, V lost 5 bases, and 17 bases had no gene match. This CDR3 is built from 16 residues. Per germline, CDR1 SGHTA and CDR2 FQGNSA. The CDR3 coding sequence is TGTGCCAGCAGCCCTGGGGGAGGGTTCTGGATGAATGAGCAGTACTTC. Translation gives CASSPGGGFWMNEQYF. The whole variable domain, remainder taken from reference TRBV7-2 and TRBJ2-7, is GAGVSQSPSNKVTEKGKDVELRCDPISGHTALYWYRQSLGQGLEFLIYFQGNSAPDKSGLPSDRFSAERTGGSVSTLTIQRTQQEDSAVYLCASSPGGGFWMNEQYFGPGTRLTVT.

V is TRBV20-1 and J is TRBJ2-1, with 13 bases lining up with TRBD2. CDR1 and CDR2 from the germline V gene are DFQATT and SNEGSKA (reference sequence). V gave up 3 bases and J gave up 8 bases; unmatched junction bases: 7. CDR3 length: 15 amino acids. CDR3 in amino acids: CSASGGLAGVDEQFF. The CDR3 nucleotides read TGCAGTGCTAGCGGCGGACTAGCGGGAGTAGATGAGCAGTTCTTC.

This clonotype was seen a few times. The CDR3 is CASSFAAGAETQYF. The CDR3 DNA follows: TGTGCCAGCAGCTTCGCGGCGGGGGCAGAGACCCAGTACTTC. This sequence joins TRBV11-2 and TRBJ2-5; D is perhaps TRBD2 (7 bases). The CDR3 spans 14 residues. V gave up 3 bases and J gave up 4 bases, with 12 bases separating them. Germline V gene lookup returns CDR1 SGHAT and CDR2 FQNNGV.

The V gene is TRBV4-1, the J gene TRBJ2-7; D might be TRBD2 (6 bases). Per the germline V gene, CDR1 is MGHRA and CDR2 is YSYEKL. The CDR3 length is 13 residues. V lost 6 bases, J lost 6 bases, and 15 bases lay in between. The CDR3 here is CASRGLPGGEQYF. As DNA, the CDR3 is TGCGCCAGCAGAGGACTACCAGGTGGCGAGCAGTACTTC.

The rearrangement links TRBV3-1 to TRBJ2-4; 10 positions match TRBD2. TRBJ2-5 explains the end of the DNA better; the J call may be wrong. CDR1 LGHDT and CDR2 YNNKEL come from the germline V gene (reference sequence). This CDR3 has 17 amino acids. The CDR3 DNA follows: TGTGCCAGCAGCTTTCCCGGGACTAGCGCTAACCAAGAGACCCAGTACTTC. As protein: CASSFPGTSANQETQYF.